The present TCR beta chain was sequenced within a study of beta chain features in type 1 diabetes. As for the study in general: On cell yields, gender and age, patients and healthy donors were similar. Broader study findings: HLA effects on TCRB rearrangement stayed unresolved here. Sequencing from cDNA could over-represent high-TCR-expressing cells. Across all four CD4+ subsets, people with type 1 diabetes showed modestly shorter TCRB CDR3s.

This CDR3 has 11 amino acids. CDR1 SGHAT and CDR2 FQNNGV come from the germline V gene. As every portion of the isolated RNA was reverse transcribed, the sequencing read expressed TCRB transcripts. The data were produced by immunoSEQ multiplex PCR, yet TCRdb's version contains in-frame clones alone and is incomplete. The sample consists of 150,000 to 200,000 clones, roughly 60% of them appearing once. Comments on this clone: Its target is unknown. One end of the junction does not line up with germline, which may come from a read error.

The V call is TRBV11-2, the J call TRBJ2-1; no definite D call. The TCR originated in a man aged 25-45 years with type 1 diabetes. Source material: naive CD4+ T cells from blood. This CDR3 is CASSSYYEQFF. The CDR3 region has the DNA TGTGCCAGCAGCTCCTACTATGAGCAGTTCTTC.